This T cell receptor beta chain was recovered during a study of blood T cell repertoires in COVID-19. Study-level information: Acute-phase and convalescent COVID-19 samples originated in the United States, Italy and Spain. T cells, B-cell-depleted T cells, or PBMCs provided the cDNA or gDNA that served as material.

How the authors handled the data: Amplification with reference gene primers provided the estimates of nucleated cell counts. Assay: immunoSEQ multiplex PCR; the TCRdb copy retains only in-frame clones and omits some. V, J and clone size derive from that table, while D and trimming were established from the DNA sequence. The sample has about 120,000 clones, 86% seen once. The germline gives CDR1 SEHNR, CDR2 FQNEAQ (reference sequence). The CDR3 runs 14 residues. J lost 3 bases, V lost 1 base, and 2 bases had no gene match. The receptor was derived from a man in his forties with acute or convalescent COVID-19. The sequencing sample was made of peripheral blood. The chain is built from TRBV7-9 and TRBJ1-1; TRBD1 aligns across 7 bases. This CDR3 is CASSLEGAYTEAFF. The CDR3 DNA reads as TGTGCCAGCAGCTTAGAGGGGGCCTACACTGAAGCTTTCTTT.